This is a list of T cell receptor beta chains from one sample in a study of beta chain features in type 1 diabetes. TCRdb's copy holds only in-frame clones and misses some; the assay was immunoSEQ multiplex PCR. The table has 200,000 to 300,000 clones, more than 65% seen once; the top ten hold roughly 0.048%. Sequencing input: naive CD4+ T cells from blood. The origin of the receptors is a man aged 25-40 years in good health. Each CDR3 is given with its conserved first and last residue. The D gene is left open where the match is weak. Expanded clones are given a class, and other clones once, few, many or no size at all.

cdr3_aa cdr3_nt d_call v_call clone_size j_call
CASRQGTEAFF TGTGCCAGCAGGCAGGGAACTGAAGCTTTCTTT NA TRBV6-5 NA TRBJ1-1
CAWSVPGANYGYTF TGTGCCTGGAGTGTGCCAGGCGCTAACTATGGCTACACCTTC NA TRBV30 few TRBJ1-2
CSAQFNEQYF TGCAGTGCTCAGTTCAACGAGCAGTACTTC NA TRBV20-1 NA TRBJ2-7
CASSLASGTADTQYF TGTGCCAGCAGCTTAGCTAGCGGGACAGCAGATACGCAGTATTTT NA TRBV7-2 NA TRBJ2-3
CASSLRGHEQFF TGTGCCAGCAGTTTACGGGGGCATGAGCAGTTCTTC NA TRBV28 NA TRBJ2-1
CSATNTEAFF TGCAGTGCCACGAACACTGAAGCTTTCTTT NA TRBV20-1 few TRBJ1-1
CAISESTGSDTQYF TGTGCCATCAGTGAGTCGACTGGATCAGATACGCAGTATTTT NA TRBV10-3 once TRBJ2-3
CASSAILGLSSYNEQFF TGTGCCAGCAGTGCAATTCTAGGGCTCTCGTCCTACAATGAGCAGTTCTTC NA TRBV28 few TRBJ2-1
CASSLATSTDTQYF TGTGCCAGCAGTTTAGCGACTAGCACAGATACGCAGTATTTT NA TRBV28 NA TRBJ2-3
CASSSKAEQFF TGTGCCAGCAGCTCCAAGGCGGAACAGTTCTTC NA TRBV7-2 NA TRBJ2-1
CSVELQQNTEAFF TGCAGCGTTGAACTACAGCAGAACACTGAAGCTTTCTTT NA TRBV29-1 once TRBJ1-1
CASSEYRTGSNEQFF TGTGCCAGCAGCGAATATCGCACCGGGTCCAATGAGCAGTTCTTC NA TRBV7-2 NA TRBJ2-1
CSVEAGANTDTQYF TGCAGCGTTGAGGCAGGGGCGAACACAGATACGCAGTATTTT NA TRBV29-1 few TRBJ2-3
CSVRTGEETQYF TGCAGCGTCAGAACAGGGGAAGAGACCCAGTACTTC TRBD1 TRBV29-1 NA TRBJ2-5
CAWSVDRGTDTQYF TGTGCCTGGAGTGTCGATAGGGGTACAGATACGCAGTATTTT NA TRBV30 once TRBJ2-3
CAWSTLGFYEQYF TGTGCCTGGAGTACTCTGGGGTTCTACGAGCAGTACTTC NA TRBV30 NA TRBJ2-7
CASSRMTSGTNEQFF TGTGCCAGCAGCCGAATGACTAGCGGGACCAATGAGCAGTTCTTC TRBD2 TRBV6-5 NA TRBJ2-1
CSGRGGRTGTQYF TGCAGCGGACGTGGAGGGCGCACGGGTACCCAGTACTTC NA TRBV29-1 few TRBJ2-5
CASSQDREGGPSSYNEQFF TGCGCCAGCAGCCAAGATAGGGAGGGAGGGCCGAGCTCCTACAATGAGCAGTTCTTC TRBD2 TRBV4-3 NA TRBJ2-1
CSARLDNEQFF TGCAGTGCTAGATTGGACAATGAGCAGTTCTTC NA TRBV20-1 NA TRBJ2-1
CASSVGGTSGGNEQFF TGTGCCAGCAGCGTAGGTGGGACTAGCGGCGGCAATGAGCAGTTCTTC TRBD2 TRBV9 NA TRBJ2-1
CASSLPGNEQFF TGCGCCAGCAGCTTGCCCGGGAATGAGCAGTTCTTC NA TRBV5-1 few TRBJ2-1
CSVEGGTPYEQYF TGCAGCGTTGAAGGCGGGACCCCCTACGAGCAGTACTTC NA TRBV29-1 NA TRBJ2-7
CASSVAITEGAVF TGTGCCAGCAGCGTAGCTATAACGGAGGGAGCTGTCTTC NA TRBV9 NA TRBJ2-1
CAWISEARAYEQYF TGTGCCTGGATCAGTGAGGCACGGGCCTACGAGCAGTACTTC NA TRBV30 NA TRBJ2-7
CASSLARTVLNEQFF TGTGCCAGCAGCTTAGCGAGAACTGTCCTGAATGAGCAGTTCTTC NA TRBV7-8 NA TRBJ2-1
CASSFGTSGSYEQYF TGTGCCAGCAGCTTCGGGACTAGCGGGAGCTACGAGCAGTACTTC TRBD2 TRBV7-2 few TRBJ2-7
CASSLGGADTQYF TGTGCCAGCAGCTTAGGGGGGGCAGATACGCAGTATTTT NA TRBV7-2 NA TRBJ2-3
CASSLVGPLENEQFF TGTGCCAGCAGCCTAGTGGGCCCCCTAGAGAATGAGCAGTTCTTC NA TRBV9 NA TRBJ2-1
CASSKERQSGIQYF TGTGCCAGCAGCAAAGAAAGGCAGTCAGGCATTCAGTACTTC NA TRBV21-1 once TRBJ2-4
CASSSLVKRNEQFF TGCGCCAGCAGTTCCCTGGTCAAGCGCAATGAGCAGTTCTTC NA TRBV23-1 NA TRBJ2-1
CASSWGLPVYNEQFF TGTGCCAGCAGCTGGGGACTTCCCGTCTACAATGAGCAGTTCTTC NA TRBV7-2 NA TRBJ2-1
CSASHGAAYNEQFF TGCAGCGCGTCCCACGGGGCGGCCTACAATGAGCAGTTCTTC NA TRBV29-1 NA TRBJ2-1
CASSYVSGGSRETQYF TGTGCCAGCAGTTACGTTTCGGGAGGGTCCAGGGAGACCCAGTACTTC TRBD2 TRBV6-6 NA TRBJ2-5
CASSLREYTQYF TGTGCCAGCAGCCTAAGGGAATATACGCAGTATTTT NA TRBV2 few TRBJ2-3
CASSGTGVISFGVGEQYF TGTGCCAGCAGTGGTACAGGGGTAATTTCTTTCGGTGTTGGCGAGCAGTACTTC TRBD1 TRBV28 NA TRBJ2-7
CASSGGRMTKNIQYF TGTGCCAGCAGTGGCGGGAGGATGACCAAAAACATTCAGTACTTC TRBD2 TRBV5-6 NA TRBJ2-4
CAWWRTDTQYF TGTGCCTGGTGGCGGACAGATACGCAGTATTTT NA TRBV30 NA TRBJ2-3
CASSYGSSGNTIYF TGTGCCAGCAGTTACGGTAGCTCTGGAAACACCATATATTTT NA TRBV6-5 NA TRBJ1-3
CAWSWGSGEQFF TGTGCCTGGAGTTGGGGTAGCGGGGAGCAGTTCTTC TRBD2 TRBV30 few TRBJ2-1
CASSLRGLAGTDTQYF TGTGCCAGCAGCTTACGCGGACTAGCGGGCACAGATACGCAGTATTTT TRBD2 TRBV13 NA TRBJ2-3
CASSLTGEEQFF TGTGCCAGCAGCTTAACGGGGGAAGAGCAGTTCTTC NA TRBV5-4 NA TRBJ2-1
CASSQRETQYF TGTGCCAGCAGCCAACGTGAGACCCAGTACTTC NA TRBV14 NA TRBJ2-5
CASSEISGGPNTGELFF TGTGCCAGCAGTGAAATCTCAGGGGGCCCGAACACCGGGGAGCTGTTTTTT TRBD1 TRBV2 NA TRBJ2-2
CSASSGGTDTQYF TGCAGTGCGTCTAGCGGCGGCACAGATACGCAGTATTTT TRBD2 TRBV29-1 NA TRBJ2-3
CASSLLAGGDNEQFF TGCGCCAGCAGCTTGTTAGCGGGAGGGGACAATGAGCAGTTCTTC TRBD2 TRBV5-1 NA TRBJ2-1
CASSEGTGTYEQYF TGTGCCAGCAGTGAAGGGACAGGGACCTACGAGCAGTACTTC TRBD1 TRBV2 NA TRBJ2-7
CASSRSTQETQYF TGTGCCAGCAGCCGTTCCACCCAAGAGACCCAGTACTTC NA TRBV6-5 NA TRBJ2-5
CATSTRGSKGETQYF TGTGCCACCAGCACCCGCGGGAGTAAGGGGGAGACCCAGTACTTC TRBD2 TRBV15 NA TRBJ2-5